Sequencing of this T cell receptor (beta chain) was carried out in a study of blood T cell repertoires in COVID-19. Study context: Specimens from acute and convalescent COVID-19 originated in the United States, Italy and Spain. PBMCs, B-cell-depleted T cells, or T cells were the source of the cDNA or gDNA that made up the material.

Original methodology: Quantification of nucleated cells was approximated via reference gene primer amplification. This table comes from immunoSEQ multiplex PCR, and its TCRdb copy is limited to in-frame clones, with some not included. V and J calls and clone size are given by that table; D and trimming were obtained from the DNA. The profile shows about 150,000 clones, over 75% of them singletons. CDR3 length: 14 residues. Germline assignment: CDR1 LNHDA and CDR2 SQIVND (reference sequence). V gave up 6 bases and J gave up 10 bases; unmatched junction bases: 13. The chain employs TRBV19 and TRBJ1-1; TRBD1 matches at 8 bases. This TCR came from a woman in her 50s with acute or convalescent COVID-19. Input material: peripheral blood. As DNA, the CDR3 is TGTGCCAGTAGCCATCAATCAGGGGGCGGAGGAGCTTTCTTT. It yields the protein CASSHQSGGGGAFF.